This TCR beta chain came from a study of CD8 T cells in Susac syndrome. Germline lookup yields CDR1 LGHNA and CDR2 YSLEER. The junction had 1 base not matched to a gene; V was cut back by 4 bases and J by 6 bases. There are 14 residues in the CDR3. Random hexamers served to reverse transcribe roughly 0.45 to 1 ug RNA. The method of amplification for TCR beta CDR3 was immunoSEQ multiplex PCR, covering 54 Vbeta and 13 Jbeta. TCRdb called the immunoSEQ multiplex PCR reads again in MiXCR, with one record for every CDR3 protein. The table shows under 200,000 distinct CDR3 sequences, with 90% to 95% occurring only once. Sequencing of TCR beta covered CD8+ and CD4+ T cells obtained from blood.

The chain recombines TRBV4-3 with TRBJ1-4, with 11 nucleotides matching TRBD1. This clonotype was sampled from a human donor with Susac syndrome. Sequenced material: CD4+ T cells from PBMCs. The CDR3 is CASSPGQGDEKLFF. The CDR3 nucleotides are TGCGCCAGCAGCCCGGGACAGGGGGATGAAAAACTGTTTTTT.